A selection of T cell receptor beta chains follows, all from one sample in a study of OX40 agonist ivuxolimab in advanced cancers. The assay was immunoSEQ multiplex PCR, and TCRdb's table has in-frame clones only and misses some. The table includes approximately 90,000 clones, about 90% detected once. Source: CD4+ or CD8+ T cells sorted from blood, taken in a trial of the OX40 agonist ivuxolimab. Receptors were obtained from an adult with an advanced solid tumor such as melanoma, head and neck, liver or kidney cancer. Both conserved end residues are part of each CDR3. Each record gives: V gene, J gene, CDR3 length, CDR3 protein.

v_call: TRBV4-3
j_call: TRBJ1-4
cdr3_length: 15
cdr3_aa: CASSQGQGPNEKLFF

v_call: TRBV19
j_call: TRBJ2-3
cdr3_length: 17
cdr3_aa: CASSRTGTGGGTDTQYF

v_call: TRBV6-6
j_call: TRBJ2-7
cdr3_length: 14
cdr3_aa: CASSSSGGTREQYF

v_call: TRBV28
j_call: TRBJ1-2
cdr3_length: 17
cdr3_aa: CASSFPSGQSLGYGYTF

v_call: TRBV4-1
j_call: TRBJ1-1
cdr3_length: 17
cdr3_aa: CASSQDGGQGSGTEAFF

v_call: TRBV28
j_call: TRBJ2-7
cdr3_length: 15
cdr3_aa: CASNPLRDRGPEQYF

v_call: TRBV21-1
j_call: TRBJ1-5
cdr3_length: 16
cdr3_aa: CASSRYGQPGLQPQHF

v_call: TRBV28
j_call: TRBJ1-2
cdr3_length: 14
cdr3_aa: CASSSQGRNYGYTF

v_call: TRBV27
j_call: TRBJ2-7
cdr3_length: 16
cdr3_aa: CASSFSGGGISYEQYF

v_call: TRBV30
j_call: TRBJ2-7
cdr3_length: 14
cdr3_aa: CAWSPRDRGFQQHF

v_call: TRBV4-3
j_call: TRBJ2-1
cdr3_length: 15
cdr3_aa: CASSLSGGSYNEQFF

v_call: TRBV28
j_call: TRBJ1-1
cdr3_length: 13
cdr3_aa: CAGKGPANTEAFF

v_call: TRBV2
j_call: TRBJ2-7
cdr3_length: 15
cdr3_aa: CASRETGTGGYEQYF

v_call: TRBV5-1
j_call: TRBJ2-3
cdr3_length: 16
cdr3_aa: CASSPGLAGGTDTQYF

v_call: TRBV6-5
j_call: TRBJ1-2
cdr3_length: 15
cdr3_aa: CASSSPGGGNYGYTF

v_call: TRBV7-2
j_call: TRBJ2-7
cdr3_length: 16
cdr3_aa: CASSLTAAGVDYEQYF

v_call: TRBV11-2
j_call: TRBJ2-2
cdr3_length: 17
cdr3_aa: CASSTGRTSVDTGELFF

v_call: TRBV5-4
j_call: TRBJ1-2
cdr3_length: 13
cdr3_aa: CASSSTSAYGYTF

v_call: TRBV29-1
j_call: TRBJ2-7
cdr3_length: 12
cdr3_aa: CSVRDPSYEQYF

v_call: TRBV9
j_call: TRBJ2-7
cdr3_length: 15
cdr3_aa: CASSPRSGAAYEQYF

v_call: TRBV30
j_call: TRBJ2-6
cdr3_length: 15
cdr3_aa: CAWSSGQPGANVLTF

v_call: TRBV5-3
j_call: TRBJ1-1
cdr3_length: 14
cdr3_aa: CARRHRVLRTEAFF

v_call: TRBV7-9
j_call: TRBJ2-2
cdr3_length: 15
cdr3_aa: CASSWDNGATGELFF

v_call: TRBV28
j_call: TRBJ1-1
cdr3_length: 16
cdr3_aa: CASRSSPGQTNTEAFF

v_call: TRBV4-1
j_call: TRBJ2-3
cdr3_length: 17
cdr3_aa: CASSQDYQGLAADTQYF

v_call: TRBV6-5
j_call: TRBJ1-4
cdr3_length: 14
cdr3_aa: CASRPGGRGEKLFF

v_call: TRBV9
j_call: TRBJ2-2
cdr3_length: 16
cdr3_aa: CASSPRLSGNTGELFF

v_call: TRBV7-8
j_call: TRBJ1-1
cdr3_length: 15
cdr3_aa: CASSAIPGSNTEAFF

v_call: TRBV2
j_call: TRBJ2-5
cdr3_length: 17
cdr3_aa: CASRGRDRSIIQETQYF

v_call: TRBV4-3
j_call: TRBJ1-1
cdr3_length: 13
cdr3_aa: CASSQDLVRGAFF

v_call: TRBV30
j_call: TRBJ1-1
cdr3_length: 12
cdr3_aa: CAWKKNLAEAFF

v_call: TRBV7-8
j_call: TRBJ2-7
cdr3_length: 15
cdr3_aa: CASSLRGGYSYEQYF

v_call: TRBV27
j_call: TRBJ1-2
cdr3_length: 14
cdr3_aa: CASIPAVGGYGYTF

v_call: TRBV28
j_call: TRBJ2-5
cdr3_length: 18
cdr3_aa: CASSLKIFRDREQETQYF

v_call: TRBV28
j_call: TRBJ1-5
cdr3_length: 15
cdr3_aa: CASSRDQTGHQPQHF

v_call: TRBV6-1
j_call: TRBJ2-5
cdr3_length: 16
cdr3_aa: CASSEKWGAGQETQYF

v_call: TRBV13
j_call: TRBJ1-2
cdr3_length: 14
cdr3_aa: CASSPPGGSIGYTF

v_call: TRBV10-3
j_call: TRBJ2-7
cdr3_length: 15
cdr3_aa: CAISTGQGSTYEQYF

v_call: TRBV25-1
j_call: TRBJ2-1
cdr3_length: 14
cdr3_aa: CASSESVLYNEQFF

v_call: TRBV7-9
j_call: TRBJ1-1
cdr3_length: 17
cdr3_aa: CASSLVGQGGLNTEAFF

v_call: TRBV7-2
j_call: TRBJ1-1
cdr3_length: 14
cdr3_aa: CASSLQGSGTEAFF

v_call: TRBV7-2
j_call: TRBJ2-7
cdr3_length: 15
cdr3_aa: CASSLPGQGVGEQYF

v_call: TRBV11-2
j_call: TRBJ2-3
cdr3_length: 15
cdr3_aa: CASSFWGAVTDTQYF

v_call: TRBV18
j_call: TRBJ2-1
cdr3_length: 15
cdr3_aa: CASSPRGGPNNEQFF

v_call: TRBV6-5
j_call: TRBJ1-2
cdr3_length: 12
cdr3_aa: CASTKGGRGYTF

v_call: TRBV10-3
j_call: TRBJ2-2
cdr3_length: 15
cdr3_aa: CAISSTRGNTGELFF

v_call: TRBV9
j_call: TRBJ2-5
cdr3_length: 16
cdr3_aa: CASSPFFGDPEETQYF

v_call: TRBV27
j_call: TRBJ2-2
cdr3_length: 15
cdr3_aa: CASMRRGANTGELFF

v_call: TRBV27
j_call: TRBJ2-5
cdr3_length: 14
cdr3_aa: CASSLTDRAETQYF

v_call: TRBV2
j_call: TRBJ2-2
cdr3_length: 14
cdr3_aa: CASSEGVGPGELFF

v_call: TRBV29-1
j_call: TRBJ1-1
cdr3_length: 16
cdr3_aa: CSVGDRGIEKNTEAFF

v_call: TRBV30
j_call: TRBJ1-5
cdr3_length: 13
cdr3_aa: CAWTDRDNQPQHF

v_call: TRBV5-1
j_call: TRBJ2-5
cdr3_length: 14
cdr3_aa: CASSLGGLQETQYF